This T cell receptor beta chain stems from a study of T cells expressing NK-cell markers. Across the whole study: Obtained from sorted CD3+CD56+NKG2C+, CD3+CD56+NKG2C- and CD3+CD56-NKG2C+ T cells were the TCR beta repertoires. The study sequenced eight donors, seven HCMV-seropositive and one seronegative. Study-wide points: Whether expanded NKG2C+ T cell clones recognized HCMV stayed uncertain.

TCR beta cDNA was generated via 5'RACE template switching incorporating UMIs. TCRdb processed the 5' RACE reads again and assigns one entry to each CDR3 protein, with no DNA. The sample yields 500,000 to 600,000 distinct CDR3 sequences, of which the top ten take up less than 4.5%. Remarks on this clonotype: Its specificity is unknown.

Germline CDR1 reads MNHNS; CDR2 reads SASEGT. The CDR3 spans 17 residues. J is TRBJ1-4 and V is TRBV6-1. The receptor's source is a man younger than 35 in good health. The sequencing sample was made of blood T cells: a sorted CD56 or NKG2C T cell subset, CD4+ or CD8+ T cells, or bulk PBMC T cells (not recorded which). The CDR3 protein is CASSERGAFHRGEKLFF.